A single sample is the source of the 12 T cell receptor beta chains below, sequenced in a study of blood T cell repertoires in COVID-19. Repertoires were generated with immunoSEQ multiplex PCR, while TCRdb's copy carries only in-frame clones and drops some. Found here are around 280,000 clones, approximately 84% of them singletons; the top ten hold approximately 2.2%. The source material was peripheral blood. These receptors originate from a woman aged 25-40 years who had recovered from COVID-19.

The rearrangement uses TRBV30 and TRBJ1-1; no clear D gene. The CDR3 is 15 residues long. Germline values: CDR1 GTSNPN, CDR2 SVGIG (reference sequence). Trimming removed 0 bases at V and 0 bases at J, with 11 bases between. The CDR3 spells CAWSVGVGLNTEAFF. DNA for the CDR3: TGTGCCTGGAGTGTAGGAGTAGGATTGAACACTGAAGCTTTCTTT.

The J gene is TRBJ2-3, the V gene TRBV3-1 (or the pseudogene TRBV3-2), with a possible D match to TRBD1 (6 bases). The CDR3 extends over 15 amino acids. Germline V lookup: CDR1 LGHDT, CDR2 YNNKEL (reference sequence). V lost 2 bases, J lost 3 bases, and 12 bases lay in between. CDR3 DNA: TGTGCCAGCAGCCAAACAGGGAGTTGGACAGATACGCAGTATTTT. It translates to CASSQTGSWTDTQYF.

This clone has just a few counts. CDR3 coding DNA: TGTGCCACCAGTGATTCGGCTAGCCCCGACACCGGGGAGCTGTTTTTT. Amino acid sequence: CATSDSASPDTGELFF. V gene TRBV24-1 combines with J gene TRBJ2-2; a weak D match, TRBD2 (5 bases). The CDR3 spans 16 residues. Germline loops: CDR1 KGHDR, CDR2 SFDVKD. The V and J ends lost 2 bases and 3 bases respectively, with 12 bases between them.

Here the CDR3 reads CASSSRDRGWYTQYF. Written as DNA, the CDR3 is TGTGCCAGCAGCTCCCGGGACAGGGGATGGTATACGCAGTATTTT. The chain couples TRBV11-2 to TRBJ2-3, with 10 bases aligning to TRBD1. Losses at the gene ends were 4 bases for V and 7 bases for J; bases not matched to a gene: 8. This CDR3 comprises 15 residues. CDR1 is SGHAT and CDR2 is FQNNGV in the germline V gene.

The genes are TRBV5-1 and TRBJ2-7, with 10 bases matching TRBD1. V was clipped by 5 bases and J by 5 bases; unmatched bases: 7. The CDR3 covers 14 residues. Germline V lookup: CDR1 SGHRS, CDR2 YFSETQ. The CDR3 spells CASRPPGQGNEQYF. The CDR3 region has the DNA TGCGCCAGCAGACCACCGGGACAGGGGAACGAGCAGTACTTC.

The chain couples TRBV6-1 to TRBJ2-7; D perhaps matches TRBD2 (5 bases). V lost 2 bases and J lost 0, with 23 bases in between. The germline V gene has CDR1 MNHNS and CDR2 SASEGT. CDR3 length equals 19 residues. The CDR3: CASSENVSRRRVFSYEQYF. For the CDR3, the DNA is TGTGCCAGCAGTGAAAATGTTTCAAGGAGGAGAGTCTTCTCCTACGAGCAGTACTTC.

The chain is built from TRBV2 and TRBJ1-1; TRBD1 might be the D (6 bases). Trimming cost V 5 bases and J 0 bases, with 7 bases left between them. Germline V gene data show CDR1 as SNHLY and CDR2 as FYNNEI. There are 13 residues in the CDR3. The CDR3 sequence is CASSRGMNTEAFF. DNA of the CDR3: TGTGCCAGCAGTAGGGGGATGAACACTGAAGCTTTCTTT. Together with reference TRBV2 and TRBJ1-1, the CDR3 gives the full variable domain: EPEVTQTPSHQVTQMGQEVILRCVPISNHLYFYWYRQILGQKVEFLVSFYNNEISEKSEIFDDQFSVERPDGSNFTLKIRSTKLEDSAMYFCASSRGMNTEAFFGQGTRLTVV.

This chain links TRBV4-2 with TRBJ2-1; 8 nucleotides match TRBD2. Germline CDR1 LGHNA, CDR2 YNFKEQ. The junction had 7 bases not matched to a gene; V was cut back by 4 bases and J by 5 bases. The CDR3 is 15 residues long. The CDR3 protein is CASSRGLAPNNEQFF. The CDR3 nucleotides read TGTGCCAGCAGCCGAGGACTAGCCCCCAACAATGAGCAGTTCTTC.

In regard to this clone: This sample also contains other DNA sequences that code for the same CDR3. The chain recombines TRBV27 with TRBJ2-2; D possibly corresponds to TRBD1 (5 bases). This CDR3 comprises 13 residues. Germline loops: CDR1 MNHEY, CDR2 SMNVEV (reference sequence). The ends were cut back, 2 bases at V and 4 bases at J, with 5 bases in the middle. The CDR3: CASSLRGTGELFF. The CDR3 nucleotides are TGTGCCAGCAGTTTAAGGGGCACCGGGGAGCTGTTTTTT.

This clone showed up many times. V gene TRBV15 combines with J gene TRBJ1-1; possibly TRBD1 for D (5 bases). The CDR3 runs to 17 residues. Per germline, CDR1 LNHNV and CDR2 YYDKDF (reference sequence). The V end lost 5 bases, the J end lost 4 bases, and 23 bases lay between the germline ends. This chain's CDR3 is CATSGEVRGTMGTEAFF. In DNA form, the CDR3 reads TGTGCCACCAGCGGGGAGGTCCGGGGCACTATGGGCACTGAAGCTTTCTTT.

V is TRBV27 and J is TRBJ2-4; the D gene is possibly TRBD1 (6 bases). Trimming took off 6 bases at V and 0 bases at J, with 12 bases between the two ends. CDR3 size: 15 residues. Per the germline V gene, CDR1 is MNHEY and CDR2 is SMNVEV (reference sequence). The CDR3 reads CASSPGDLAKNIQYF. The CDR3 DNA sequence: TGTGCCAGCAGCCCAGGGGACCTAGCCAAAAACATTCAGTACTTC.

The chain links TRBV2 to TRBJ2-1; 8 bases are a match to TRBD2. Trimming took 9 bases from V and 5 from J; bases not matched to a gene: 6. Germline V gene lookup returns CDR1 SNHLY and CDR2 FYNNEI. The CDR3 has 13 residues. The CDR3 nucleotides read TGTGCCAGTAGACTAGCGAGCAACAATGAGCAGTTCTTC. It translates to CASRLASNNEQFF.